The 3 T cell receptor beta chains in this list originate from one sample, sequenced in a study of Ad26.COV2.S vaccination and SARS-CoV-2 variants. Method: immunoSEQ multiplex PCR; TCRdb's copy keeps in-frame clones and lacks some. The repertoire has approximately 400,000 clones, about 92% of them found once; the top ten carry about 3.8%. The sample consisted of peripheral blood, taken after recovery from COVID-19. The receptors originated from a human donor who had recovered from COVID-19.

J is TRBJ2-1 and V is TRBV5-6; 8 positions match TRBD1. The CDR3 is made up of 13 amino acids. The J segment lost 6 bases and the V segment lost 3 bases, leaving 2 bases of the junction unmatched. CDR1 SGHDT and CDR2 YYEEEE come from the germline V gene. CDR3 bases: TGTGCCAGCAGCTATGACAGGGGCAATGAGCAGTTCTTC. Residues: CASSYDRGNEQFF.

The chain has TRBV7-9 and TRBJ2-3; D might be TRBD1 or TRBD2, each matching 5 bases. Germline values: CDR1 SEHNR, CDR2 FQNEAQ (reference sequence). Between the trimmed V and J ends, which lost 5 bases and 0 bases, there was a span of 9 bases. The CDR3 covers 14 residues. CDR3 loop: CASSPGRSTDTQYF. The CDR3 bases are TGTGCCAGCAGCCCGGGACGGAGCACAGATACGCAGTATTTT. Variable domain in full (rest from reference TRBV7-9 and TRBJ2-3): DTGVSQNPRHKITKRGQNVTFRCDPISEHNRLYWYRQTLGQGPEFLTYFQNEAQLEKSRLLSDRFSAERPKGSFSTLEIQRTEQGDSAMYLCASSPGRSTDTQYFGPGTRLTVL.

A note on this clone: The sample contains more than one DNA sequence encoding this CDR3. The chain has TRBV2 and TRBJ2-7; 9 bases match TRBD1. The length of the CDR3 is 13 residues. CDR1 and CDR2 from the germline V gene are SNHLY and FYNNEI. The ends lost 7 bases at V and 8 bases at J; junction bases unmatched: 9. The CDR3 is CASIGQGFMKQYF. In DNA, the CDR3 is TGTGCCAGCATAGGACAGGGGTTCATGAAGCAGTACTTC.